The T cell receptor beta chain under discussion was sequenced for a study of blood T cell repertoires in COVID-19. Overall study context: Both acute and convalescent COVID-19 samples were obtained from the United States, Italy and Spain. The analysed material was cDNA or gDNA that came from T cells, B-cell-depleted T cells, or PBMCs.

In the original processing: Reference gene primer amplification gave estimated nucleated cell counts. Profiled with immunoSEQ multiplex PCR; TCRdb holds only in-frame clones, not every one. The DNA was the basis for D and trimming; V, J and clone size are from that table. The data show about 240,000 clones, approximately 86% seen once. This sequence was found in a woman aged 25 to 39 with acute or convalescent COVID-19. The sequencing sample was made of peripheral blood.

The CDR3 loop reads CASTPGPGDTEAFF. The CDR3, as DNA: TGTGCCAGCACCCCAGGCCCAGGGGACACTGAAGCTTTCTTT. The rearrangement links TRBV9 to TRBJ1-1; maybe TRBD1 (6 bases). The V end was cut by 6 bases, the J end by 3 bases, with 15 bases between. Germline CDR1 reads SGDLS; CDR2 reads YYNGEE. The CDR3 consists of 14 residues.